This T cell receptor (beta chain) derives from a study of blood T cell repertoires in COVID-19. For the study at large: The United States, Italy and Spain were the sources of the acute and convalescent COVID-19 samples.

The table lists this clone with a few counts. In the original analysis: Scientists estimated how many nucleated cells there were by amplifying reference gene primers. Using immunoSEQ multiplex PCR, the repertoire was profiled, and TCRdb retains in-frame clones only, with some absent. The D gene and trimming were derived from the DNA, and the V and J assignments and clone size from that table. The repertoire holds about 110,000 clones, with about four fifths as singletons. The CDR3 loop spans 14 amino acids. The germline V gene encodes CDR1 LNHDA and CDR2 SQIVND (reference sequence). V was trimmed by 8 bases and J by 0 bases, leaving 13 bases between them.

The sequence was obtained from a woman aged 65 to 85 with acute or convalescent COVID-19. The chain carries TRBV19 and TRBJ1-1, with a possible D match to TRBD1 (6 bases). Sample: peripheral blood. The CDR3 loop reads CASDNGGMNTEAFF. The CDR3 DNA reads TGTGCCAGTGACAATGGGGGCATGAACACTGAAGCTTTCTTT.